The TCR beta chain described here comes from a study of early T cells in non-severe SARS-CoV-2 infection (TCRdb year 2021). For the study in its entirety: Bulk RNA from unsorted whole blood was used for TCR sequencing, so alpha and beta chains could not be paired. Summary of the overall study and its limitations: VDJdb matching was skewed toward anti-spike CD8 responses, so virus-specific expansions were likely underestimated and private and CD4 specificities were missed.

The CDR3 goes from the cysteine to the phenylalanine over 16 residues. Just the 48-base CDR3 DNA is kept, in frame starting at base 1. CDR1 and CDR2 are drawn from the germline V gene: MDHEN, SYDVKM. V trim: 5 bases; J trim: 5 bases; unmatched bases: 9. This was a case-control study nested in a cohort of healthcare workers in London, UK, who had nasopharyngeal swab PCR tests and blood samples taken every week. Healthcare workers were enrolled in the week of the UK lockdown, from 23 to 31 March 2020, and were followed every week for up to roughly 15 weeks. This clonotype was seen more than once but under ten times. This clone's antigen is unknown. Base qualities were left out, and no much larger clone turns up one base away. The library was built by means of 5' RACE. This sample was sequenced with a NextSeq 500. In the TCR library protocol, unique molecular identifiers were attached to individual cDNA molecules to correct for PCR bias and sequencing error. Both TCR alpha and beta chains were sequenced, and tight co-correlation was observed between alpha and beta sequence abundances in each sample. The authors processed their data as follows. Decombinator V4 was used to perform V gene, J gene and CDR3 annotation of TCR sequences. TCRs were defined as expanded if a significant change between any two time points was detected under a Poisson model with p below 0.0001. TCR abundances were normalised to the total number of TCRs sequenced per sample and expressed as counts per million. TRAV1-2 paired with TRAJ12, TRAJ20 or TRAJ33 defined MAIT TCRs, while TRAV10 paired with TRAJ18 defined iNKT TCRs. A search of VDJdb, accessed on 1 November 2021, was run for TCRs annotated to CMV, EBV and SARS-CoV-2, with TCRs annotated for multiple antigens excluded. The public reads were quality trimmed at Q25 with fastp and then assembled into clones with MiXCR by TCRdb, keeping productive beta chains. A single entry per CDR3 protein holds the most common genes and DNA from its merged rows. TCRdb, rather than the study authors, made the V and J calls. The sample records approximately 70,000 distinct CDR3 sequences, roughly an eighth of which are singletons. Of the sample, roughly 2.5% is held by the ten largest clones.

The sequence links TRBV28 to TRBJ2-1; TRBD2 lines up with 10 middle nucleotides. The sequencing used whole blood, collected at baseline. The TCR sequence derives from an adult who was a healthcare worker with PCR-confirmed SARS-CoV-2 infection or an uninfected control (not recorded which). The CDR3 amino acid sequence is: CASSLQVAGGHNEQFF. DNA sequence: TGTGCCAGCAGTCTCCAGGTAGCGGGGGGACACAATGAGCAGTTCTTC.